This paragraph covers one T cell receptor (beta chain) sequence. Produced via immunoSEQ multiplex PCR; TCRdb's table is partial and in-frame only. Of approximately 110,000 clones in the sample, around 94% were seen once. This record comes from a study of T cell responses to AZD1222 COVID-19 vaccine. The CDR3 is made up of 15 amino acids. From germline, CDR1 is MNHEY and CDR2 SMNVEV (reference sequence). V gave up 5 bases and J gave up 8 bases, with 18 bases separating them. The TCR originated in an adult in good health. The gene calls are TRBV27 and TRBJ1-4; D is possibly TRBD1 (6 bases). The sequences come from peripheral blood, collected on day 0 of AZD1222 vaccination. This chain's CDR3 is CASSTWRGGPEKLFF. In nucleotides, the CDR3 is TGTGCCAGCAGTACGTGGAGGGGGGGCCCCGAAAAACTGTTTTTT.